This T cell receptor beta chain was obtained from a study of CD8 T cells in Susac syndrome. Study information: About 6 sequenced Susac syndrome patients had clinically active disease, while eight or nine were in remission.

In blood CD8+ and CD4+ T cells, TCR beta underwent sequencing. Reverse transcription of roughly 0.5 to 1 ug RNA was carried out with random hexamers. TCRdb independently ran MiXCR on the immunoSEQ multiplex PCR reads; one entry per CDR3 protein. The sample lists under 250,000 distinct CDR3 sequences; around 93% were seen once. The V gene lost 4 bases and the J gene lost 4 bases, with 12 bases spanning the gap. Germline CDR1 is MDHEN and CDR2 is SYDVKM. The CDR3 covers 14 residues. This clonotype originated in a human donor with Susac syndrome. V is TRBV28 and J is TRBJ2-3; TRBD2 might be the D (5 bases). Sequencing used CD4+ T cells from PBMCs. The CDR3 region is CASSSPGLADTQYF. DNA of the CDR3: TGTGCCAGCAGTTCCCCGGGATTGGCAGATACGCAGTATTTT.